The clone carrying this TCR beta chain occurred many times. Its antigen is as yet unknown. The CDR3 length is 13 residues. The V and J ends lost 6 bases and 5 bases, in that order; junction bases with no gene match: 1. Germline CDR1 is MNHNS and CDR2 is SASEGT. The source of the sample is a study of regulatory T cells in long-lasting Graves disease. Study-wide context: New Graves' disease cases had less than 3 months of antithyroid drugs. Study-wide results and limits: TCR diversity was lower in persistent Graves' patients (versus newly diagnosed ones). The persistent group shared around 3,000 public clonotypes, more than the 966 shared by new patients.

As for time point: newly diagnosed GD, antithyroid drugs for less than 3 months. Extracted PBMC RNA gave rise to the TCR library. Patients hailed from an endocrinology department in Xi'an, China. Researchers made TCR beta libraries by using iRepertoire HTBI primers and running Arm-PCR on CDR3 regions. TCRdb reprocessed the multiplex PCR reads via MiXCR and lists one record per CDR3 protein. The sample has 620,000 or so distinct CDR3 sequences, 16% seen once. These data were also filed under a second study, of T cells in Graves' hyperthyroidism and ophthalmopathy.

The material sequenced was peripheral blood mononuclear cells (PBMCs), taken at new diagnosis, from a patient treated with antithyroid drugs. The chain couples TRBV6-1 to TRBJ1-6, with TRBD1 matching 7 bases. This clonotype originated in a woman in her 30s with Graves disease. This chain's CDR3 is CASSDRDNSPLHF. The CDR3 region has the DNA TGTGCCAGCAGCGACAGGGATAATTCACCCCTCCACTTT.